These 18 T cell receptor beta chains originate from one sample sequenced in a study of T-cell reconstitution after alpha-beta-depleted transplantation in children. For TCRbeta, the library was prepared with unique molecular identifiers. TCRdb redid the calling of the PCR reads with MiXCR, one entry per CDR3 protein. The sample holds about 980,000 distinct CDR3 sequences; about 29% are singletons and the top ten take under 30%. Sample: PBMCs, mostly from graft donor cells, taken 360 days after TCRalphabeta/CD19-depleted stem cell transplant. The receptors originated from a boy in the first two years of life who had a stem cell transplant for SCID, so the T cells may come from the graft donor.

The rearrangement links TRBV5-1 to TRBJ1-2, with 9 bases identical to TRBD1. V was clipped by 3 bases and J by 8 bases; unmatched bases: 8. The germline gives CDR1 SGHRS, CDR2 YFSETQ. The CDR3 contains 14 residues. DNA for the CDR3: TGCGCCAGCAGCTCCGGGACAGGGCCTTTGGGCTACACCTTC. Translating gives CASSSGTGPLGYTF. Based on the CDR3 plus reference TRBV5-1 and TRBJ1-2, the full variable domain is KAGVTQTPRYLIKTRGQQVTLSCSPISGHRSVSWYQQTPGQGLQFLFEYFSETQRNKGNFPGRFSGRQFSNSRSEMNVSTLELGDSALYLCASSSGTGPLGYTFGSGTRLTVV.

This clonotype was counted a single time. The genes are TRBV6-1 and TRBJ2-7; D remains ambiguous. The germline V gene has CDR1 MNHNS and CDR2 SASEGT. V lost 3 bases and J 3 bases, leaving 15 bases between the germline ends. The CDR3 has 15 residues. The CDR3 sequence is CASSERPANDYEQYF. The CDR3 DNA sequence: TGTGCCAGCAGTGAGCGGCCCGCTAACGACTACGAGCAGTACTTC.

The chain is built from TRBV12-5 and TRBJ2-7; 10 nucleotides match TRBD1. Trimming at V came to 6 bases and at J to 2 bases, leaving 4 bases not matched to a gene. The CDR3 is made up of 14 amino acids. Per germline, CDR1 LGHNT and CDR2 FRNRAP. The DNA for the CDR3 is TGTGCTAGTGGGTCCGGGACAGGGGCCTACGAGCAGTACTTC. It is translated as CASGSGTGAYEQYF.

This chain uses TRBV5-6 with TRBJ1-1; 10 positions match TRBD1. From germline, CDR1 is SGHDT and CDR2 YYEEEE. J was trimmed by 4 bases and V by 1 base; bases with no gene match: 4. The CDR3 sequence is 15 residues long. CDR3 sequence reads: CASSLWGQGITEAFF. DNA for the CDR3: TGTGCCAGCAGCTTGTGGGGACAGGGGATCACTGAAGCTTTCTTT.

This clonotype has ten or more counts. V and J are TRBV20-1 and TRBJ2-3; D may be TRBD2 (6 bases). The V gene's germline CDR1 is DFQATT and CDR2 SNEGSKA (reference sequence). Trimming took off 8 bases at V and 0 bases at J, with 12 bases between the two ends. CDR3 length: 13 residues. The CDR3 region has the DNA TGCAGTCACCGGGACTTGAGCACAGATACGCAGTATTTT. Protein product: CSHRDLSTDTQYF.

This clonotype showed up just once. This chain uses TRBV7-2 with TRBJ1-1; possibly TRBD1 for D (6 bases). Trimming took 8 bases from V and 10 from J, leaving 20 bases between them. CDR1 and CDR2 from the germline V gene are SGHTA and FQGNSA. The CDR3 consists of 13 residues. The CDR3 loop is CASETAPARGAFF. The DNA of the CDR3 is TGTGCCAGCGAAACCGCACCTGCCAGGGGAGCTTTCTTT.

The V call is TRBV4-1, the J call TRBJ1-2, with D hard to call. This CDR3 spans 11 amino acids. Trimming pared 6 bases from V and 4 bases from J, leaving 6 bases between. Looked up from germline, CDR1 is MGHRA and CDR2 is YSYEKL. The CDR3 bases are TGCGCCAGCAGTCAGAGCTATGGCTACACCTTC. Amino acid sequence: CASSQSYGYTF.

The chain carries TRBV28 and TRBJ1-1, with 9 nucleotides matching TRBD1. The CDR3 runs 13 residues. CDR1 and CDR2 from the germline V gene are MDHEN and SYDVKM. The ends lost 7 bases at V and 3 bases at J; junction bases unmatched: 3. In DNA, the CDR3 is TGTGCCAGCAACGACAGGGGGTACACTGAAGCTTTCTTT. Protein product: CASNDRGYTEAFF. The whole variable domain, filled in from reference TRBV28 and TRBJ1-1, reads DVKVTQSSRYLVKRTGEKVFLECVQDMDHENMFWYRQDPGLGLRLIYFSYDVKMKEKGDIPEGYSVSREKKERFSLILESASTNQTSMYLCASNDRGYTEAFFGQGTRLTVV.

The chain carries TRBV6-1 and TRBJ2-1; 7 bases are shared with TRBD1. CDR1 is MNHNS, CDR2 SASEGT, per germline. The CDR3 spans 14 residues. The V and J ends lost 8 bases and 2 bases, in that order; junction bases with no gene match: 6. As DNA, the CDR3 is TGTGCCAGCGGAAAGGGACAGACCTACAATGAGCAGTTCTTC. Amino acid sequence: CASGKGQTYNEQFF.

This clonotype was found a few times. This sequence joins TRBV4-3 and TRBJ1-2; D gene ambiguous. The germline CDR1 and CDR2 sequences are LGHNA and YSLEER. The CDR3 totals 13 residues. Trimming removed 2 bases from V and 3 bases from J, with 7 bases in between. CDR3: CASSQKDDYGYTF. In nucleotides, the CDR3 is TGCGCCAGCAGCCAAAAGGATGACTATGGCTACACCTTC.

This clonotype occurred a few times. J is TRBJ1-2 and V is TRBV29-1; D remains ambiguous. The CDR3 spans 15 residues. CDR1 is SQVTM and CDR2 is ANQGSEA in the germline V gene. Trimming left V 6 bases short and J 2 bases short, with 19 bases between. The CDR3 protein is CSVSVPPRENYGYTF. DNA for the CDR3: TGCAGCGTCTCCGTTCCTCCCCGGGAGAACTATGGCTACACCTTC. Full variable domain (outside the CDR3, taken from reference TRBV29-1 and TRBJ1-2): SAVISQKPSRDICQRGTSLTIQCQVDSQVTMMFWYRQQPGQSLTLIATANQGSEATYESGFVIDKFPISRPNLTFSTLTVSNMSPEDSSIYLCSVSVPPRENYGYTFGSGTRLTVV.

This clonotype occurred a few times. The J gene is TRBJ2-3, the V gene TRBV4-3, with D perhaps TRBD2 (6 bases). From germline, CDR1 is LGHNA and CDR2 YSLEER. CDR3 length: 14 residues. The V end was cut by 3 bases, the J end by 7 bases, with 14 bases between. The CDR3 sequence is CASSHAMTRNTQYF. For the CDR3, the DNA is TGCGCCAGCAGCCACGCAATGACTAGGAATACGCAGTATTTT.

This chain connects TRBV6-5 to TRBJ2-7; the match to TRBD2 covers 11 bases. The CDR3 is 15 residues long. CDR1 and CDR2 (germline): MNHEY, SVGAGI. Losses at the gene ends were 4 bases for V and 3 bases for J; bases not matched to a gene: 5. This CDR3 reads CASSWGTSGHYEQYF. The DNA for the CDR3 is TGTGCCAGCAGTTGGGGGACTAGCGGACACTACGAGCAGTACTTC.

The chain recombines TRBV20-1 with TRBJ1-4, with D possibly TRBD1 on 6 matching bases. CDR1 and CDR2 (germline): DFQATT, SNEGSKA (reference sequence). Trimming removed 6 bases from V and 0 bases from J, with 17 bases in between. The CDR3 has 16 amino acids. The CDR3 is CSAGWGTTATNEKLFF. The CDR3 bases are TGCAGTGCCGGTTGGGGGACAACAGCAACTAATGAAAAACTGTTTTTT.

CDR3: CSVWTAGGPGELFF. The CDR3 coding sequence is TGCAGCGTCTGGACGGCGGGTGGGCCCGGGGAGCTGTTTTTT. This chain uses TRBV29-1 with TRBJ2-2; perhaps TRBD2 as D (5 bases). This CDR3 is built from 14 residues. Germline V gives CDR1 SQVTM, CDR2 ANQGSEA. Trimming pared 6 bases from V and 6 bases from J, leaving 17 bases between.

The genes are TRBV20-1 and TRBJ1-1; 7 nucleotides agree with TRBD1. V lost 1 base, J lost 2 bases, and 13 bases stayed unmatched. This CDR3 spans 17 amino acids. The germline CDR1 and CDR2 sequences are DFQATT and SNEGSKA (reference sequence). The CDR3 DNA reads as TGCAGTGCTAGAGTGGAGACAGGGTGGGAGGGTAACACTGAAGCTTTCTTT. It yields the protein CSARVETGWEGNTEAFF.

The chain employs TRBV29-1 and TRBJ2-3; maybe TRBD1 (6 bases). The CDR3 length is 14 residues. V lost 6 bases and J lost 1, with 14 bases in between. CDR1 and CDR2 from the germline V gene are SQVTM and ANQGSEA. The CDR3 region is CSVAARQGTDTQYF. The CDR3 DNA follows: TGCAGCGTCGCTGCCCGACAGGGCACAGATACGCAGTATTTT.

The chain recombines TRBV12-3 or TRBV12-4 with TRBJ1-2; D is undetermined. V lost 4 bases, J lost 2 bases, and 14 bases lay in between. The CDR3 runs to 15 residues. Here the CDR3 reads CASSSHGRINYGYTF. CDR3 bases: TGTGCCAGCAGTTCTCATGGACGGATAAACTATGGCTACACCTTC.